These 10 T cell receptor beta chains were all obtained from the same sample, sequenced in a study of blood T cells in healthy people across ages. Using a J-beta primer mix together with a sample-barcoded 5' primer, a second PCR was run for roughly 7 to 12 cycles. TCRdb processed the 5' RACE reads anew with MiXCR; each CDR3 protein has one entry. The top ten hold 5% to 7% of the sample, which has around 1.5 million distinct CDR3 sequences, roughly 60% seen once. Sample: blood. The receptors originated from a man aged 18 to 30 in good health.

With respect to this clonotype: At one end the junction does not follow the germline gene, possibly because of a read error. J is TRBJ2-5 and V is TRBV7-6, with a tentative D call TRBD1 (5 bases). This CDR3 region has 14 residues. CDR1 SGHVS and CDR2 FNYEAQ come from the germline V gene. The CDR3 DNA follows: TGCGCCAGCAGCTTAGGGGTGCGGCAAGAGACCCAGTACTTC. Protein product: CASSLGVRQETQYF.

As regards this clonotype: The junction differs from germline at one of its ends, possibly a read error. This chain uses TRBV7-2 with TRBJ2-1, with 8 bases that match TRBD1. CDR3 length: 11 amino acids. Germline V CDR1 and CDR2: SGHTA, FQGNSA. The CDR3 DNA follows: TGTGCCAGCAGTGACCGTCGCACAGGGGGCTTC. This gives the protein CASSDRRTGGF.

This clonotype was counted a single time. The CDR3 here is CASSIPGSPLFF. The CDR3 region has the DNA TGTGCCAGCAGCATACCAGGTTCACCCTTGTTTTTT. The rearrangement uses TRBV7-9 and TRBJ1-4; D remains ambiguous. The length of the CDR3 is 12 residues. The germline gives CDR1 SEHNR, CDR2 FQNEAQ (reference sequence). The V end was cut by 5 bases, the J end by 15 bases, with 16 bases between.

The J gene is TRBJ1-6, the V gene TRBV7-6; D remains ambiguous. CDR1 and CDR2 from the germline V gene are SGHVS and FNYEAQ. V gave up 5 bases and J gave up 0 bases, with 14 bases separating them. The CDR3 is 17 residues long. CDR3 sequence (DNA): TGTGCCAGCAGCCCTACACGGCCGAGCTCCTATAATTCACCCCTCCACTTT. This sequence encodes CASSPTRPSSYNSPLHF. Looking up the rest from reference TRBV7-6 and TRBJ1-6 gives the full variable domain: GAGVSQSPRYKVTKRGQDVALRCDPISGHVSLYWYRQALGQGPEFLTYFNYEAQQDKSGLPNDRFSAERPEGSISTLTIQRTEQRDSAMYRCASSPTRPSSYNSPLHFGNGTRLTVT.

The rearrangement joins TRBV12-3 or TRBV12-4 to TRBJ2-1, with D possibly matching TRBD2 (5 bases). The CDR3 runs to 15 residues. The V end lost 5 bases, the J end lost 3 bases, and 14 bases lay between the germline ends. The CDR3 bases are TGTGCCAGCAGTCAAACCGGGAACCGCTACAATGAGCAGTTCTTC. Protein product: CASSQTGNRYNEQFF.

This clonotype was counted between two and nine times. The rearrangement uses TRBV20-1 and TRBJ2-5; 7 nucleotides line up with TRBD2. TRBJ2-7 matches the DNA end more closely, so the J call is doubtful. This CDR3 has 17 residues. Germline V gene data show CDR1 as DFQATT and CDR2 as SNEGSKA (reference sequence). The DNA for the CDR3 is TGCAGTGCTAGAGATGGAGTCGGGACGGGGGGTTTGTACGAGCAGTACTTC. This sequence encodes CSARDGVGTGGLYEQYF.

This clonotype was detected only a few times. Here the CDR3 DNA reads TGTGCCAGCAGCTCCCAACAGGGCTACGAGCAGTACTTC. Translation gives CASSSQQGYEQYF. J is TRBJ2-7 and V is TRBV7-2; D is perhaps TRBD1 (6 bases). CDR3 size: 13 residues. V shed 4 bases and J shed 3 bases, with 10 bases lying between them. Germline CDR1 reads SGHTA; CDR2 reads FQGNSA.

The sample holds a few counts of this clonotype. The chain employs TRBV7-6 and TRBJ2-1; D perhaps matches TRBD1 (5 bases). The CDR3 consists of 13 residues. Germline values: CDR1 SGHVS, CDR2 FNYEAQ. V was cut by 1 base and J by 10 bases, with 11 bases left in between. CDR3 sequence (DNA): TGTGCCAGCAGCTTAGGGGGCCGTGGGGAGCAGTTCTTC. This codes for CASSLGGRGEQFF.

The rearrangement uses TRBV27 and TRBJ1-1; 8 positions match TRBD1. The CDR3 length is 17 residues. Germline-derived CDR1 and CDR2 are MNHEY and SMNVEV (reference sequence). V gave up 5 bases and J gave up 4 bases; unmatched junction bases: 15. The CDR3 spells CASSPDRVLVGRTEAFF. The DNA for the CDR3 is TGTGCCAGCAGTCCGGACAGGGTTTTAGTCGGGCGCACTGAAGCTTTCTTT.

This chain uses TRBV5-1 with TRBJ2-1; D not resolved. The CDR3 consists of 16 residues. Germline V gene sequence: CDR1 SGHRS, CDR2 YFSETQ. V was pared by 2 bases and J by 0 bases, with 12 bases between. The CDR3 DNA reads as TGCGCCAGCAGCTTTGGCCCTTGGAGCTCCTACAATGAGCAGTTCTTC. The encoded protein is CASSFGPWSSYNEQFF.